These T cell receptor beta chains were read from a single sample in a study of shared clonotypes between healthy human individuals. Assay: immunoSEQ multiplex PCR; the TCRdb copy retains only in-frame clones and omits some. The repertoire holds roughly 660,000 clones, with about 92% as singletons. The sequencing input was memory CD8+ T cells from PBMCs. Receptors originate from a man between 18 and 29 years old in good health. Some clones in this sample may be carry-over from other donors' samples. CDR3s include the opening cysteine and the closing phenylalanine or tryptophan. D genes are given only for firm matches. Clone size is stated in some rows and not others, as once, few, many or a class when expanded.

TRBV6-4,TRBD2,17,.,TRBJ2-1,TGTGCCAGCAGTGACTCGAGGGGTAGCGGGGACTACAATGAGCAGTTCTTC,CASSDSRGSGDYNEQFF
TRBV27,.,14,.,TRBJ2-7,TGTGCCAGCAGTTGGGGGGCAGGGACCTACGAGCAGTACTTC,CASSWGAGTYEQYF
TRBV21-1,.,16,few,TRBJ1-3,TGTGCCAGCAGGTTAATAGCTACAACCGCACGAAACACCATATATTTT,CASRLIATTARNTIYF
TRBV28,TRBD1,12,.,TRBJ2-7,TGTGCCAGCAGTTCAGACAGGGACGAGCAGTACTTC,CASSSDRDEQYF
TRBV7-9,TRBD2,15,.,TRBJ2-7,TGTGCCAGCAGCTTTCCGGGACTAGAGAACTACGAGCAGTACTTC,CASSFPGLENYEQYF
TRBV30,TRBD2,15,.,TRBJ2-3,TGTGCCTGGAAACCGCTAGCGGCCCTCACAGATACGCAGTATTTT,CAWKPLAALTDTQYF
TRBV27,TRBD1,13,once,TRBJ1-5,TGTGCCAGCGGCGACAGGGGGTACCAGCCCCAGCATTTT,CASGDRGYQPQHF
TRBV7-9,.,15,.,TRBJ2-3,TGTGCCAGCAGTTCGGGGAAAAGAGTCGAAGATACGCAGTATTTT,CASSSGKRVEDTQYF
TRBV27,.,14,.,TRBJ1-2,TGTGCCAGCAGTTTACAGGGACGGCGAAATGGCTACACCTTC,CASSLQGRRNGYTF
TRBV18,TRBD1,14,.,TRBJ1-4,TGTGCCAGCTCACCCGACAGGGGAAATGAAAAACTGTTTTTT,CASSPDRGNEKLFF
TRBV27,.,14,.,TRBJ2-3,TGTGCCAGCAGTACTCGACAGGAAATGGATACGCAGTATTTT,CASSTRQEMDTQYF
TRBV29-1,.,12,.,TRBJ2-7,TGCAGCGTGGCCCTGCGGGGCGACGAGCAGTACTTC,CSVALRGDEQYF
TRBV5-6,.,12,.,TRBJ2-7,TGTGCCAGCAGTCAATGGTTGGGAGAGCAGTACTTC,CASSQWLGEQYF
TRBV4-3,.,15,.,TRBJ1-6,TGCGCCAGCAGCCAGTTGTCGGGCTACGATTCACCCCTCCACTTT,CASSQLSGYDSPLHF
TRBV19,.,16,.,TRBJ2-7,TGTGCCAGTAGTGCCGACTCAGCTGCCCTTGGTTGGGAGCAGTACTTC,CASSADSAALGWEQYF
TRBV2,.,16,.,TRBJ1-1,TGTGCCAGCAGTGAAGCGCTTCTCGTAATGAACACTGAAGCTTTCTTT,CASSEALLVMNTEAFF
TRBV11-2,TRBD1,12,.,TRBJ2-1,TGTGCCAGCAGCCGGACAGGCCATGAGCAGTTCTTC,CASSRTGHEQFF
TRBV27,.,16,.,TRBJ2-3,TGTGCCAGCAGTTTATTGGGACCCGATAGCACAGATACGCAGTATTTT,CASSLLGPDSTDTQYF
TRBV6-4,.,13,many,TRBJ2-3,TGTGCCAGCAGTGACTCGGACACAGATACGCAGTATTTT,CASSDSDTDTQYF
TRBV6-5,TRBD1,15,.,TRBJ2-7,TGTGCCAGCAGAACGGGACCGGGACAGGGCTACGAGCAGTACTTC,CASRTGPGQGYEQYF
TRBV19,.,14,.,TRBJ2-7,TGTGCCAGTAGTTGGGGACTGGCTAACTACGAGCAGTACTTC,CASSWGLANYEQYF
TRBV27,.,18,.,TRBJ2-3,TGTGCCAGCAGTCCCCCCTTTATGGTGAGGGGCCGGACAGATACGCAGTATTTT,CASSPPFMVRGRTDTQYF
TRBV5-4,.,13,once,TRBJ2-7,TGTGCCAGCAGCTTGGTAACTGGATACGAGCAGTACTTC,CASSLVTGYEQYF
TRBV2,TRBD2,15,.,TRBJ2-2,TGTGCCAGCAGGTGGACTAGCGGGAGTTCCGGGGAGCTGTTTTTT,CASRWTSGSSGELFF
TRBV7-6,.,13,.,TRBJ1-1,TGTGCCAGCAGCTTACGAGGAGACACTGAAGCTTTCTTT,CASSLRGDTEAFF
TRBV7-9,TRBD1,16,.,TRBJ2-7,TGTGCCAGCAGCCCCCGGGACAGGGGTTTCACCTACGAGCAGTACTTC,CASSPRDRGFTYEQYF
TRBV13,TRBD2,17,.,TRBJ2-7,TGTGCCAGCAGCCTGGGGGCGCCGGCGGGAGGGGCTGGCGAGCAGTACTTC,CASSLGAPAGGAGEQYF
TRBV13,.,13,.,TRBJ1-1,TGTGCCAGCAGCTTAGGGGTGAACACTGAAGCTTTCTTT,CASSLGVNTEAFF
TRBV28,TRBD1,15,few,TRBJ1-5,TGTGCCAGCAGCTATTTGGGACAGGGGCATCAGCCCCAGCATTTT,CASSYLGQGHQPQHF
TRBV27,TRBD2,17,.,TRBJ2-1,TGTGCCAGCAGTTCCCGACTAGCGACGAGCTCCTACAATGAGCAGTTCTTC,CASSSRLATSSYNEQFF
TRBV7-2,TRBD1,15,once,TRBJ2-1,TGTGCCAGCAGCTTGGCCAGGGGGCTTAGGAATGAGCAGTTCTTC,CASSLARGLRNEQFF
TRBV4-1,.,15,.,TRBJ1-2,TGCGCCAGCAGCCAAGACAGGCAGGGAGGCTATGGCTACACCTTC,CASSQDRQGGYGYTF
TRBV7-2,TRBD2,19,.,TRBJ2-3,TGTGCCAGCAGCACCCGGACTAGCGGGACTCCCCTGAGCACAGATACGCAGTATTTT,CASSTRTSGTPLSTDTQYF
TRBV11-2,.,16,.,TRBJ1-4,TGTGCCAGCAGCTCCCCTGGTTCTGCAACTAATGAAAAACTGTTTTTT,CASSSPGSATNEKLFF
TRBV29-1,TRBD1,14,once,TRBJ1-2,TGCAGCGTTGATTCGGACAGGGCGGGCTATGGCTACACCTTC,CSVDSDRAGYGYTF
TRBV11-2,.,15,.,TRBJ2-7,TGTGCCAGCAGCTTAGGGGCGAGGACTGACTACGAGCAGTACTTC,CASSLGARTDYEQYF
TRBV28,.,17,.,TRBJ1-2,TGTGCCAGCAGTTTACGTATCCGGGAGGGGACCGATTCCGGCTACACCTTC,CASSLRIREGTDSGYTF
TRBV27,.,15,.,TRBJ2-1,TGTGCCAGCAGTCCCCGCTCAGGGTGGGGGTATGAGCAGTTCTTC,CASSPRSGWGYEQFF
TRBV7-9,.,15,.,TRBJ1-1,TGTGCCAGCAGCTTACAGGGCGATTGGAAAACTGAAGCTTTCTTT,CASSLQGDWKTEAFF
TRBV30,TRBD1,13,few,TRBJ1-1,TGTGCCTGGAGTGTAGGGGGCGGCACTGAAGCTTTCTTT,CAWSVGGGTEAFF
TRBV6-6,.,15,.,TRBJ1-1,TGTGCCAGCAGTTACCCCCAGGGATTCCGGACTGAAGCTTTCTTT,CASSYPQGFRTEAFF
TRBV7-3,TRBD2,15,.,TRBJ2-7,TGTGCCAGCAGCGTAGGAGAGGGACTAGCCTACGAGCAGTACTTC,CASSVGEGLAYEQYF
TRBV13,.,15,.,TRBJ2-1,TGTGCCAGCAGCTTAGGTAGGTACACCTACAATGAGCAGTTCTTC,CASSLGRYTYNEQFF
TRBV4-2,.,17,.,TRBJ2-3,TGTGCCAGCAGCCAAGATCAAGCTAGGCGGAGTCGGGATACGCAGTATTTT,CASSQDQARRSRDTQYF
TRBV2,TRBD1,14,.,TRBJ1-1,TGTGCCAGCAGTGAAGCGGCAGGGGGGCCTGAAGCTTTCTTT,CASSEAAGGPEAFF
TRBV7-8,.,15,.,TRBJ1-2,TGTGCCAGCAGCTTAGGCCCTCTTAGTCTATATGGCTACACCTTC,CASSLGPLSLYGYTF
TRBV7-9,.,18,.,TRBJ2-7,TGTGCCAGCAGCTTAGATTTATACATTGTGGGATCGGGCTACGAGCAGTACTTC,CASSLDLYIVGSGYEQYF
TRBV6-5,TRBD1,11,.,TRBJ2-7,TGTGCCAGCAGGACAGGGTACGAGCAGTACTTC,CASRTGYEQYF
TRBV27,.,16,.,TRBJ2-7,TGTGCCAGCAGTTCAACCCGACAGGGAGGGGACCACGAGCAGTACTTC,CASSSTRQGGDHEQYF
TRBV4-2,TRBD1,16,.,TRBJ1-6,TGTGCCAGCAGCCAAGCGAAAGCAGGGGGCGATTCACCCCTCCACTTT,CASSQAKAGGDSPLHF
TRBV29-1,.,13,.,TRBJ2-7,TGCAGCGTTGGGGGAGATTACACCTACGAGCAGTACTTC,CSVGGDYTYEQYF